These T cell receptor beta chains were read from a single sample in a study of T-cell memory formation after mild COVID-19. TCRdb re-derived calls from the 5' RACE reads in MiXCR, one entry per CDR3 protein. The repertoire has 350,000 to 500,000 distinct CDR3 sequences, about 25% of them found once; the top ten carry around 13%. Sequenced input: PBMCs or a T cell subset sorted from them (not recorded which). These receptors came from an adult woman who had mild COVID-19 (a few samples of this study predate the infection). Cell type and time point are not known. Both conserved end residues are part of each CDR3.

j_call,v_call,cdr3_aa
TRBJ2-7,TRBV6-5,CASSYRTGGPTYEQYF
TRBJ2-2,TRBV7-9,CASSLVTGGRNTGELFF
TRBJ2-7,TRBV5-1,CASSLAGDAYEQYF
TRBJ2-1,TRBV18,CASLGTGALPYNEQFF
TRBJ2-5,TRBV12-3/TRBV12-4,CASRPPWDRGETQYF
TRBJ1-6,TRBV5-5,CASSLRKDFGSPLHF
TRBJ1-1,TRBV29-1,CSVVGAGWSTEAFF
TRBJ2-7,TRBV20-1,CSVPRTSGSYEQYF
TRBJ2-7,TRBV7-6,CASSSREGASYEQYF
TRBJ2-1,TRBV5-1,CASSLAGMRDEQFF
TRBJ2-3,TRBV5-1,CASSFIGSSDTQYF
TRBJ2-7,TRBV7-2,CASSVGSGTAAYEQYF
TRBJ2-5,TRBV7-9,CASSPGLAGGHETQYF
TRBJ2-5,TRBV20-1,CSASAGGSTTPKETQYF
TRBJ2-1,TRBV5-1,CASSWGRGSDEFF
TRBJ2-7,TRBV7-2,CASRTPTGKSYEQYF
TRBJ2-5,TRBV15,CATSRDRRVRTF
TRBJ1-2,TRBV29-1,CFRPYGYTF
TRBJ1-4,TRBV7-8,CASSPTILPGEKLFF
TRBJ1-1,TRBV5-1,CASSQSPGTGGSNTEAFF
TRBJ1-2,TRBV5-6,CASSPGAAYGYTF
TRBJ2-1,TRBV10-3,CAISEREHNEQFF
TRBJ1-1,TRBV9,CASSVAEWPLEAFF
TRBJ1-1,TRBV7-9,CASSTNARGGTEAFF
TRBJ1-3,TRBV12-3/TRBV12-4,CASSFHPGQGENTIYF
TRBJ2-1,TRBV15,CATSRNLAGANNEQFF
TRBJ1-2,TRBV7-3,CASSPTDRGGYTF
TRBJ2-1,TRBV23-1,CASSRARVGLRNEQFF
TRBJ2-1,TRBV12-3/TRBV12-4,CASSLFSGFTYNEQFF
TRBJ2-5,TRBV2,CASSDGAETQYF
TRBJ2-4,TRBV5-1,CASSPAGLENIQYF
TRBJ1-4,TRBV5-1,CASSQGGLHEKLFF
TRBJ1-2,TRBV11-2,CASSLDRENYGYTF
TRBJ1-1,TRBV30,CAWNGQGTSEAFF
TRBJ1-1,TRBV30,CAWNPQNTEAFF
TRBJ2-4,TRBV9,CASSRGQGGSGDQYF
TRBJ2-5,TRBV6-2/TRBV6-3,CASSYQLDRETQYF
TRBJ2-1,TRBV5-1,CASLPTGGNEQFF
TRBJ1-5,TRBV20-1,CSARDRLNQPQHF
TRBJ2-7,TRBV25-1,CASSEFYEYEQYF
TRBJ2-3,TRBV5-1,CASSAVGDTQYF
TRBJ1-1,TRBV29-1,CSVERQLNTEAFF
TRBJ1-2,TRBV2,CASSGGQGRGGYTF
TRBJ1-4,TRBV7-8,CASSRRQANEKLFF
TRBJ2-3,TRBV7-2,CASSLARRGLGPDTQYF
TRBJ2-3,TRBV12-3/TRBV12-4,CASSPGQGSQDTQYF
TRBJ1-1,TRBV12-3/TRBV12-4,CASTHTSDASEAFF
TRBJ2-7,TRBV3-1,CASSQEGLTSYEQYF
TRBJ2-7,TRBV12-3/TRBV12-4,CASSFHSGSESYEQYF
TRBJ2-7,TRBV11-2,CASSLVGGYYEQYF
TRBJ1-2,TRBV20-1,CSPPSGQHNYGYTF